These 28 T cell receptor beta chains came from one sample sequenced in a study of blood T cell repertoires in COVID-19. Here immunoSEQ multiplex PCR was the method, and the copy in TCRdb shows in-frame clones only, minus some. The sample consists of 250,000 or so clones, more than 70% of them appearing once. What was sequenced was PBMCs or T cells enriched from blood (not recorded which). These receptors were obtained from a woman aged 50 to 60 who had recovered from COVID-19.

This clone was observed a single time. The V call is TRBV5-6, the J call TRBJ1-2; D remains unclear. Germline CDR1 is SGHDT and CDR2 is YYEEEE. This CDR3 spans 15 amino acids. Trimming took 1 base from V and 4 from J, leaving 14 bases between them. The CDR3 bases are TGTGCCAGCAGCTTGATAGGCCGGACTAGCTATGGCTACACCTTC. Protein sequence: CASSLIGRTSYGYTF.

This chain links TRBV5-5 with TRBJ1-1; weak D call: TRBD1 (5 bases). Germline loops: CDR1 SGHKS, CDR2 YYEKEE (reference sequence). V was shortened by 2 bases and J by 3 bases, with 5 bases between the two germline ends. The CDR3 runs to 12 residues. The CDR3, as DNA: TGTGCCAGCAGCTTACAGGACACTGAAGCTTTCTTT. This sequence encodes CASSLQDTEAFF. The variable domain in full, completed from reference TRBV5-5 and TRBJ1-1, reads DAGVTQSPTHLIKTRGQQVTLRCSPISGHKSVSWYQQVLGQGPQFIFQYYEKEERGRGNFPDRFSARQFPNYSSELNVNALLLGDSALYLCASSLQDTEAFFGQGTRLTVV.

This rearrangement joins TRBV7-2 to TRBJ2-4, with D possibly matching TRBD1 (6 bases). Germline V gives CDR1 SGHTA, CDR2 FQGNSA. This CDR3 has 17 amino acids. V lost 5 bases to trimming and J lost 5 bases, with 22 bases between them. CDR3 sequence (DNA): TGTGCCAGCAGCCCGGTGGTTCAAGGGGGTTTCGAAAACATTCAGTACTTC. This codes for CASSPVVQGGFENIQYF.

DNA of the CDR3: TGTGCCACCAGTCAGGGGGCGACTAATGAAAAACTGTTTTTT. Translating it yields CATSQGATNEKLFF. The V and J genes are TRBV24-1 and TRBJ1-4; 8 bases align to TRBD1. The CDR3 has 14 amino acids. Germline V gene data show CDR1 as KGHDR and CDR2 as SFDVKD. The J segment lost 2 bases and the V segment lost 6 bases, leaving 1 base of the junction unmatched.

CDR3 protein: CASSQENGRDRGKQPQHF. As DNA, the CDR3 is TGTGCCAGCAGCCAAGAGAACGGCCGGGACAGGGGAAAGCAGCCCCAGCATTTT. The chain has TRBV3-1 (or the pseudogene TRBV3-2) and TRBJ1-5, with TRBD1 identical over 10 bases. From germline, CDR1 is LGHDT and CDR2 YNNKEL (reference sequence). V was clipped by 0 bases and J by 7 bases; unmatched bases: 12. The CDR3 sequence is 18 residues long.

The V gene is TRBV7-2, the J gene TRBJ2-3; 7 bases map to TRBD2. The V segment lost 2 bases and the J segment 4 bases; nucleotides outside the gene matches: 9. This CDR3 has 16 residues. Germline V gene lookup returns CDR1 SGHTA and CDR2 FQGNSA. This chain's CDR3 is CASSLSGTSGPDTQYF. CDR3 nucleotides: TGTGCCAGCAGCTTAAGCGGGACCTCCGGGCCAGATACGCAGTATTTT.

This clone has a single count. The chain employs TRBV7-8 and TRBJ1-6, with 7 bases fitting TRBD1. After removal of 5 bases from V and 10 bases from J, the junction contained 11 bases not matched to a gene. From germline, CDR1 is SGHVS and CDR2 FQNEAQ. The CDR3 extends over 15 amino acids. CDR3 DNA sequence: TGTGCCAGCAGCCCCACCCGACAGGGAAAGTCACCCCTCCACTTT. It yields the protein CASSPTRQGKSPLHF.

The rearrangement uses TRBV28 and TRBJ2-7; D is perhaps TRBD1 (8 bases). The ends were cut back, 5 bases at V and 1 base at J, with 18 bases in the middle. The CDR3 runs to 16 residues. Germline V gene data show CDR1 as MDHEN and CDR2 as SYDVKM. CDR3 sequence: CASSPRTGRGSYEQYF. Here the CDR3 DNA reads TGTGCCAGCAGTCCCCGGACAGGGAGGGGGTCCTACGAGCAGTACTTC. The complete variable domain, with remaining parts taken from reference TRBV28 and TRBJ2-7, reads DVKVTQSSRYLVKRTGEKVFLECVQDMDHENMFWYRQDPGLGLRLIYFSYDVKMKEKGDIPEGYSVSREKKERFSLILESASTNQTSMYLCASSPRTGRGSYEQYFGPGTRLTVT.

Comment on this clone: The germline gene is not matched at one end of the junction; a read error may be the cause. The J gene is TRBJ1-1, the V gene TRBV19; 10 positions agree with TRBD1. The CDR3 runs 15 residues. Germline-derived CDR1 and CDR2 are LNHDA and SQIVND (reference sequence). This CDR3 reads CASSSPGQGNPEAFF. As DNA, the CDR3 is TGTGCCAGTAGTTCGCCGGGACAGGGGAACCCTGAAGCTTTCTTT.

This clone was found once. The gene calls are TRBV6-4 and TRBJ2-5, with TRBD2 matching over 10 bases. The CDR3 extends over 19 amino acids. The germline V gene encodes CDR1 MRHNA and CDR2 SNTAGT. J was trimmed by 4 bases and V by 0 bases; bases with no gene match: 14. For the CDR3, the DNA is TGTGCCAGCAGTGACTCCGGGACTAGCGCCTCACTAACTAGAGAGACCCAGTACTTC. It codes for CASSDSGTSASLTRETQYF.

This sequence joins TRBV7-9 and TRBJ2-1; 8 bases are a match to TRBD2. The CDR3 is made up of 18 amino acids. V gave up 2 bases and J gave up 3 bases; unmatched junction bases: 12. Germline CDR1 reads SEHNR; CDR2 reads FQNEAQ (reference sequence). DNA of the CDR3: TGTGCCAGCAGCTTAAACTCCCCCACTAGCGGCGACTACAATGAGCAGTTCTTC. Amino acids: CASSLNSPTSGDYNEQFF.

V is TRBV7-8 and J is TRBJ1-2; tentative D call: TRBD1 (5 bases). Looked up from germline, CDR1 is SGHVS and CDR2 is FQNEAQ. The V end lost 1 base, the J end lost 4 bases, and 7 bases lay between the germline ends. The CDR3 runs 13 residues. CDR3 nucleotides: TGTGCCAGCAGCTTAGGCGGGGGCTATGGCTACACCTTC. Translating gives CASSLGGGYGYTF.

This clone was found once. V is TRBV28 and J is TRBJ1-1; D is uncertain. CDR1 MDHEN and CDR2 SYDVKM come from the germline V gene. This CDR3 contains 13 residues. The V and J ends lost 6 bases and 10 bases respectively, with 18 bases between them. The CDR3 bases are TGTGCCAGCAGCGAGGACCAACGGGATGGAGCTTTCTTT. Its translation: CASSEDQRDGAFF. The full variable domain, with the rest looked up from reference TRBV28 and TRBJ1-1, is DVKVTQSSRYLVKRTGEKVFLECVQDMDHENMFWYRQDPGLGLRLIYFSYDVKMKEKGDIPEGYSVSREKKERFSLILESASTNQTSMYLCASSEDQRDGAFFGQGTRLTVV.

The CDR3 DNA follows: TGTGCCAGCAGCAAGTCCGGGACAGGGGAGACCCAGTACTTC. Protein: CASSKSGTGETQYF. The chain combines TRBV7-3 with TRBJ2-5; 9 nucleotides align to TRBD1. CDR3 length: 14 amino acids. After removal of 5 bases from V and 5 bases from J, the junction contained 6 bases not matched to a gene. CDR1 SGHTA and CDR2 FQGTGA come from the germline V gene.

This chain connects TRBV28 to TRBJ2-7; no firm D call. V was clipped by 10 bases and J by 2 bases, with 15 bases between them. Germline V gives CDR1 MDHEN, CDR2 SYDVKM. The CDR3 spans 13 residues. The CDR3 here is CATAPTPAYEQYF. Written as DNA, the CDR3 is TGTGCCACCGCACCCACCCCAGCCTACGAGCAGTACTTC.

The chain recombines TRBV28 with TRBJ1-2, with TRBD1 identical over 9 bases. Germline CDR1 MDHEN, CDR2 SYDVKM. CDR3 size: 14 residues. V was clipped by 4 bases and J by 8 bases; unmatched bases: 8. CDR3 in amino acids: CASSSYRGRQGYTF. CDR3 DNA sequence: TGTGCCAGCAGTTCCTACAGGGGGCGTCAAGGCTACACCTTC.

This rearrangement joins TRBV4-1 to TRBJ1-2; D might be TRBD1 (5 bases). This CDR3 has 15 residues. V shed 2 bases and J shed 3 bases, with 13 bases lying between them. Germline lookup yields CDR1 MGHRA and CDR2 YSYEKL. Here the CDR3 reads CASSQPPAGDYGYTF. CDR3 coding DNA: TGCGCCAGCAGCCAACCTCCGGCGGGGGACTATGGCTACACCTTC.

J is TRBJ2-2 and V is TRBV6-5; TRBD2 agrees at 10 bases. The V gene end was trimmed by 6 bases and the J gene end by 7 bases; junction bases not matched to a gene: 5. The germline V gene has CDR1 MNHEY and CDR2 SVGAGI. This CDR3 has 14 residues. The CDR3 here is CASRRRTSGGELFF. The CDR3 bases are TGTGCCAGCAGACGTCGGACTAGCGGCGGGGAGCTGTTTTTT.

This clone appeared a single time. V usage is TRBV3-1 (or the pseudogene TRBV3-2) and J usage is TRBJ2-4; TRBD2 matches at 7 bases. Germline CDR1 is LGHDT and CDR2 is YNNKEL (reference sequence). This CDR3 comprises 12 residues. Trimming removed 6 bases from V and 8 bases from J; junction bases left unmatched: 4. The CDR3 nucleotides are TGTGCCAGCAGAGTGGGAGGGGACATTCAGTACTTC. This translates into CASRVGGDIQYF.

This clone was counted once. The gene calls are TRBV5-1 and TRBJ2-3; 13 nucleotides align to TRBD2. The junction had 13 bases not matched to a gene; V was cut back by 6 bases and J by 6 bases. This CDR3 is built from 17 residues. Germline V gives CDR1 SGHRS, CDR2 YFSETQ. The CDR3 coding sequence is TGCGCCAGCACCGCCGAACTAGCGGGAGGGGAAGTGGATACGCAGTATTTT. It is translated as CASTAELAGGEVDTQYF.

The chain has TRBV3-1 (or the pseudogene TRBV3-2) and TRBJ2-1, with D possibly being TRBD2 (6 bases). V was shortened by 8 bases and J by 0 bases, with 17 bases between the two germline ends. Germline-derived CDR1 and CDR2 are LGHDT and YNNKEL (reference sequence). The CDR3 loop spans 16 amino acids. In DNA form, the CDR3 reads TGTGCCAGCTCCAGGACTGCGGGGAGCTCCTACAATGAGCAGTTCTTC. Protein product: CASSRTAGSSYNEQFF.

V gene TRBV4-3 combines with J gene TRBJ2-2, with 9 bases fitting TRBD2. CDR1 and CDR2 from the germline V gene are LGHNA and YSLEER. The CDR3 loop spans 16 amino acids. Germline trimming cut 3 bases from V and 6 bases from J; bases unmatched to any gene: 8. The CDR3 loop reads CASSQAIAGVPGELFF. The CDR3 region has the DNA TGCGCCAGCAGCCAGGCTATAGCGGGAGTCCCCGGGGAGCTGTTTTTT.

The chain combines TRBV18 with TRBJ1-1, with TRBD1 identical over 7 bases. The trim removed 4 bases at V and 1 base at J, leaving 9 bases unmatched. This CDR3 has 16 residues. Germline V gene sequence: CDR1 KGHSH, CDR2 LQKENI. The CDR3 sequence is CASSRLPGQKNTEAFF. DNA of the CDR3: TGTGCCAGCTCACGGCTCCCGGGACAGAAGAACACTGAAGCTTTCTTT.

V usage is TRBV5-4 and J usage is TRBJ2-7; 11 bases are a match to TRBD2. CDR1 SGHNT and CDR2 YYREEE come from the germline V gene (reference sequence). With V trimmed by 4 bases and J by 1 base, 4 bases remained unmatched. This CDR3 contains 15 residues. In DNA, the CDR3 is TGTGCCAGCAGCGGGGGGACTAGCGGATCCTACGAGCAGTACTTC. It encodes CASSGGTSGSYEQYF.

V and J are TRBV28 and TRBJ2-7; the match to TRBD1 covers 7 bases. CDR3 size: 16 residues. Germline trimming cut 4 bases from V and 2 bases from J; bases unmatched to any gene: 11. Germline V lookup: CDR1 MDHEN, CDR2 SYDVKM. The CDR3 nucleotides read TGTGCCAGCAGTTCTCCCCGGGACAGAATTACCTACGAGCAGTACTTC. It codes for CASSSPRDRITYEQYF.

The chain carries TRBV6-5 and TRBJ1-1; no clear D gene. Germline values: CDR1 MNHEY, CDR2 SVGAGI. The CDR3 sequence is 12 residues long. The germline V and J ends were trimmed by 7 bases and 3 bases, with 9 bases remaining between them. CDR3 nucleotides: TGTGCCAGCATCCGGAGTTACACTGAAGCTTTCTTT. Its translation is CASIRSYTEAFF.

The CDR3 nucleotides are TGTGCCAGCAGGGTGACAGGGCAGGTCGGCAATCAGCCCCAGCATTTT. Its translation is CASRVTGQVGNQPQHF. The rearrangement joins TRBV2 to TRBJ1-5; 7 nucleotides align to TRBD1. The CDR3 runs 16 residues. The V and J ends lost 6 bases and 2 bases, in that order; junction bases with no gene match: 10. CDR1 and CDR2 (germline): SNHLY, FYNNEI. The full variable domain, rest sourced from reference TRBV2 and TRBJ1-5, is EPEVTQTPSHQVTQMGQEVILRCVPISNHLYFYWYRQILGQKVEFLVSFYNNEISEKSEIFDDQFSVERPDGSNFTLKIRSTKLEDSAMYFCASRVTGQVGNQPQHFGDGTRLSIL.

J is TRBJ1-6 and V is TRBV19; D perhaps matches TRBD1 (6 bases). The CDR3 consists of 17 residues. The ends were cut back, 5 bases at V and 7 bases at J, with 21 bases in the middle. Germline CDR1 LNHDA, CDR2 SQIVND (reference sequence). The CDR3 DNA follows: TGTGCCAGTAGTCCTCGGGAAGCCGGGAGGGGGAATTCACCCCTCCACTTT. Translation: CASSPREAGRGNSPLHF. Looking up the rest from reference TRBV19 and TRBJ1-6 gives the full variable domain: DGGITQSPKYLFRKEGQNVTLSCEQNLNHDAMYWYRQDPGQGLRLIYYSQIVNDFQKGDIAEGYSVSREKKESFPLTVTSAQKNPTAFYLCASSPREAGRGNSPLHFGNGTRLTVT.